This T cell receptor (beta chain) was retrieved from a study of T cells in Graves' hyperthyroidism and ophthalmopathy. Study-wide points: A model built on 13 V-J features separated ophthalmopathy from stable hyperthyroidism.

Amplified regions were TCR beta CDR3 sequences from RNA transcripts. In the first-round RT-PCR of the TCR CDR3, the HTBI primer set was used. TCRdb analysed the multiplex PCR reads with MiXCR anew, one entry per CDR3 protein. The sample has approximately 610,000 distinct CDR3 sequences, roughly 14% seen once. In this sample, this clonotype turned up many times. Its antigen is as yet unknown. Uncontrolled infection, other autoimmune disease, pregnancy or lactation led to exclusion. The diagnoses drew upon clinical symptoms, serum thyroxine and TRAb, thyroid ultrasound and orbital computed tomography. V lost 5 bases and J lost 0, with 7 bases in between. Germline V CDR1 and CDR2: GTSNPN, SVGIG (reference sequence). CDR3 size: 12 residues.

This sequence originates from a woman aged 40 to 50 with Graves' ophthalmopathy. The sample comprised blood. The chain couples TRBV30 to TRBJ2-5, with a weak D call TRBD1 (6 bases). The CDR3 DNA reads TGTGCCTGGGGACAGTACCAAGAGACCCAGTACTTC. This translates into CAWGQYQETQYF.